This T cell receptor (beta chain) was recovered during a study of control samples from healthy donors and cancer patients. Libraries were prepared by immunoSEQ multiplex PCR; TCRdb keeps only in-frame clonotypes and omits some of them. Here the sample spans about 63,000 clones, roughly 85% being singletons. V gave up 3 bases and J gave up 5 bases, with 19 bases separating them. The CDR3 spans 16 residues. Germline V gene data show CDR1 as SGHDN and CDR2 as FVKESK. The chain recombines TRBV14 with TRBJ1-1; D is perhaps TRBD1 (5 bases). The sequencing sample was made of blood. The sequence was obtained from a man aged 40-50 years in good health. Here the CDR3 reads CASSQWGESYVTEAFF. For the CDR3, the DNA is TGTGCCAGCAGCCAGTGGGGGGAGTCCTATGTGACTGAAGCTTTCTTT.